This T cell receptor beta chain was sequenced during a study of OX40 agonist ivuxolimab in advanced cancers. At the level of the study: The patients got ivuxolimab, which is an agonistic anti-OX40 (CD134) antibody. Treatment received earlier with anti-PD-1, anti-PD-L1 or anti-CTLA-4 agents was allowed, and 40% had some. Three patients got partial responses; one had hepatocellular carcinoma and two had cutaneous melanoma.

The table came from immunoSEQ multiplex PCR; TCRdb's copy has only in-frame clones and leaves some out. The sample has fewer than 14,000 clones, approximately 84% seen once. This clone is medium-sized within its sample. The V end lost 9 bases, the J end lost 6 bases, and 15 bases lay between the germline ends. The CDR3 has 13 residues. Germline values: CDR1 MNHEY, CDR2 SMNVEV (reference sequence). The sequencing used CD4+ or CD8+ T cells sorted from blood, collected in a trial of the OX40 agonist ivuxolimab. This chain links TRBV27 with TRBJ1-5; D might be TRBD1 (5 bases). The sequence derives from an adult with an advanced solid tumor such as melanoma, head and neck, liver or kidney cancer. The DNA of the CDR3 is TGTGCCAGTAAGCGGGGGGGTAGTCAGCCCCAGCATTTT. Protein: CASKRGGSQPQHF.